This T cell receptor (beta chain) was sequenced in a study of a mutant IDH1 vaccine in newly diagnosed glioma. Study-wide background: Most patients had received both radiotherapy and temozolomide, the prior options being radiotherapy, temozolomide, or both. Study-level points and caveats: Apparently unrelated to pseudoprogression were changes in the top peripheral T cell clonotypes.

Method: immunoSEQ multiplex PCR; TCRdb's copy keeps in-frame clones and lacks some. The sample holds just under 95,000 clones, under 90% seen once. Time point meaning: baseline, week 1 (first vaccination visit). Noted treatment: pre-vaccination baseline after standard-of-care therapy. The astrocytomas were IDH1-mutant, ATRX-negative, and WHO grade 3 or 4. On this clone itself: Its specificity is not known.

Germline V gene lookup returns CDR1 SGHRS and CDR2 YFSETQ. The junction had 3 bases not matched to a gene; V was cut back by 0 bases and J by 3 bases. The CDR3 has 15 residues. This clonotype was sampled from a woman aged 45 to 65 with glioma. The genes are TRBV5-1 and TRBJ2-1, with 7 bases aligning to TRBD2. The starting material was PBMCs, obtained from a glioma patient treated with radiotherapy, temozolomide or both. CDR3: CASSLVTGGYNEQFF. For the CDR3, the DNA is TGCGCCAGCAGCTTGGTGACGGGGGGCTACAATGAGCAGTTCTTC.